Each of the 26 T cell receptor beta chains below was sequenced from the same sample in a study of Ad26.COV2.S vaccination and SARS-CoV-2 variants. Treatment given: about 20 received Ad26.COV2.S at low or high dose, single or two shots; five or six received placebo; per-sample allocation not given. Specimen acquisition occurred on day 63 following the initial vaccine or placebo injection. Produced via immunoSEQ multiplex PCR; TCRdb's table is partial and in-frame only. The table records fewer than 400,000 clones, 89% of them present only once. The sample consisted of peripheral blood, taken in a trial of Ad26.COV2.S vaccine versus placebo. Every receptor here comes from a person between 18 and 65 years old who received the Ad26.COV2.S COVID-19 vaccine or a placebo.

The chain couples TRBV18 to TRBJ1-5; a weak D match, TRBD1 (6 bases). Germline lookup yields CDR1 KGHSH and CDR2 LQKENI. CDR3 size: 14 residues. V was trimmed by 6 bases and J by 4 bases, leaving 13 bases between them. In nucleotides, the CDR3 is TGTGCCAGCTCGGTACAGGGAGTTAATCAGCCCCAGCATTTT. It specifies CASSVQGVNQPQHF.

The chain uses TRBV9 and TRBJ1-4; 9 bases fit TRBD1. There are 17 residues in the CDR3. Germline-derived CDR1 and CDR2 are SGDLS and YYNGEE. V trimming: 3 bases; J trimming: 0 bases; junction bases outside the gene matches: 6. CDR3 amino acids: CASSGDREGATNEKLFF. The CDR3, as DNA: TGTGCCAGCAGCGGGGACAGGGAGGGGGCAACTAATGAAAAACTGTTTTTT.

V usage is TRBV7-9 and J usage is TRBJ1-4, with D possibly matching TRBD1 (5 bases). CDR1 is SEHNR, CDR2 FQNEAQ, per germline (reference sequence). The CDR3 is 16 amino acids. V was pared by 1 base and J by 7 bases, with 16 bases between. Here the CDR3 DNA reads TGTGCCAGCAGCTTAGGCTTCAGCAGGGACGGTGAAAAACTGTTTTTT. Its protein is CASSLGFSRDGEKLFF.

This chain joins TRBV29-1 and TRBJ2-5, with D tentatively TRBD2 (5 bases). V was shortened by 6 bases and J by 2 bases, with 13 bases between the two germline ends. The germline V gene encodes CDR1 SQVTM and CDR2 ANQGSEA. This CDR3 has 13 amino acids. Here the CDR3 DNA reads TGCAGCGTCCTCCCGACGGGACAAGAGACCCAGTACTTC. Translated: CSVLPTGQETQYF. The complete variable domain, with remaining parts taken from reference TRBV29-1 and TRBJ2-5, reads SAVISQKPSRDICQRGTSLTIQCQVDSQVTMMFWYRQQPGQSLTLIATANQGSEATYESGFVIDKFPISRPNLTFSTLTVSNMSPEDSSIYLCSVLPTGQETQYFGPGTRLLVL.

In its sample, this clone was seen once. The rearrangement uses TRBV7-2 and TRBJ2-1; 9 positions match TRBD2. The CDR3 runs 17 residues. The germline V gene has CDR1 SGHTA and CDR2 FQGNSA. Germline trimming cut 3 bases from V and 5 bases from J; bases unmatched to any gene: 11. The CDR3 sequence is CASSFPRGSGGHNEQFF. The CDR3 nucleotides are TGTGCCAGCAGCTTCCCGAGGGGAAGCGGGGGGCACAATGAGCAGTTCTTC.

The chain joins TRBV12-3 or TRBV12-4 to TRBJ1-5; D not resolved. Trimming removed 3 bases at V and 3 bases at J, with 6 bases between. The CDR3 has 13 residues. The CDR3 reads CASSFQNNQPQHF. The DNA for the CDR3 is TGTGCCAGCAGTTTTCAAAACAATCAGCCCCAGCATTTT.

The chain recombines TRBV4-3 with TRBJ1-1, with a tentative D call TRBD1 (5 bases). Germline CDR1 is LGHNA and CDR2 is YSLEER. The CDR3 contains 14 residues. The V end was cut by 4 bases, the J end by 0 bases, with 9 bases between. The CDR3 spells CASSRGTVNTEAFF. DNA for the CDR3: TGCGCCAGCAGCCGTGGGACGGTGAACACTGAAGCTTTCTTT.

The DNA of the CDR3 is TGTGCCAGCAGCAGGGGCGGGACAGGGGGCAGGAATACGCAGTATTTT. Translating gives CASSRGGTGGRNTQYF. The chain has TRBV6-2 or TRBV6-3 and TRBJ2-3; 12 nucleotides line up with TRBD1. V lost 6 bases, J lost 7 bases, and 11 bases stayed unmatched. Germline lookup yields CDR1 MNHEY and CDR2 SVGEGT. This CDR3 has 16 residues.

Here the CDR3 DNA reads TGTGCCAGCAGCTTAACTCCAGGCGGGGGGACTAGATTCTCCTACGAGCAGTACTTC. Residues: CASSLTPGGGTRFSYEQYF. V usage is TRBV7-3 and J usage is TRBJ2-7; TRBD2 matches 8 bases. In germline, CDR1 is SGHTA, CDR2 FQGTGA. The CDR3 is made up of 19 amino acids. With 0 bases clipped from V and 0 bases from J, the junction kept 13 bases outside the gene matches.

This rearrangement joins TRBV19 to TRBJ2-3; TRBD1 aligns across 9 bases. Germline values: CDR1 LNHDA, CDR2 SQIVND (reference sequence). CDR3 length: 15 residues. Losses at the gene ends were 5 bases for V and 3 bases for J; bases not matched to a gene: 6. CDR3 DNA: TGTGCCAGTAGTCCGACAGGGGGAAGAACAGATACGCAGTATTTT. Protein: CASSPTGGRTDTQYF.

This clone has only one observation. The chain is built from TRBV11-3 and TRBJ2-1, with TRBD1 matching 7 bases. Looked up from germline, CDR1 is SGHNT and CDR2 is YENEEA. Trimming at V came to 3 bases and at J to 5 bases, leaving 4 bases not matched to a gene. The CDR3 extends over 14 amino acids. Here the CDR3 DNA reads TGTGCCAGCAGCTTCTTCCAGGGGGACAATGAGCAGTTCTTC. It is translated as CASSFFQGDNEQFF.

The chain carries TRBV3-1 (or the pseudogene TRBV3-2) and TRBJ2-7; unclear D gene. Germline V CDR1 and CDR2: LGHDT, YNNKEL (reference sequence). The CDR3 contains 12 residues. Deletions cut 1 base from V and 3 bases from J, with 4 bases between. The DNA of the CDR3 is TGTGCCAGCAGCCAAGGCCTCTACGAGCAGTACTTC. Its protein product is CASSQGLYEQYF.

The chain has TRBV6-5 and TRBJ1-2; D is possibly TRBD1 (6 bases). The V end was cut by 5 bases, the J end by 4 bases, with 11 bases between. CDR1 MNHEY and CDR2 SVGAGI come from the germline V gene. The CDR3 sequence is 13 residues long. The CDR3 reads CASSRDKRYGYTF. CDR3 bases: TGTGCCAGCAGTCGGGACAAACGCTATGGCTACACCTTC.

The chain is built from TRBV2 and TRBJ2-6; no clear D. Per germline, CDR1 SNHLY and CDR2 FYNNEI. Trimming stripped 5 bases from V and 0 bases from J, with 2 bases between. This CDR3 region has 13 residues. CDR3: CASSRSGANVLTF. CDR3 DNA sequence: TGTGCCAGCAGTCGCTCTGGGGCCAACGTCCTGACTTTC.

A single count supports this clone. V gene TRBV12-3 or TRBV12-4 combines with J gene TRBJ2-5; D unresolved. This CDR3 comprises 13 residues. V lost 4 bases and J lost 5, with 11 bases in between. Here the CDR3 reads CASSSRYGETQYF. CDR3 bases: TGTGCCAGCAGTTCCCGATATGGGGAGACCCAGTACTTC.

This chain joins TRBV29-1 and TRBJ2-2, with a tentative D call TRBD2 (5 bases). CDR1 is SQVTM and CDR2 is ANQGSEA in the germline V gene. This CDR3 is built from 18 residues. The germline V and J ends were trimmed by 0 bases and 0 bases, with 17 bases remaining between them. The CDR3 reads CSVEEEDWNPANTGELFF. The CDR3 DNA is TGCAGCGTTGAAGAGGAGGACTGGAACCCCGCGAACACCGGGGAGCTGTTTTTT.

This chain uses TRBV10-1 with TRBJ2-1, with D tentatively TRBD1 (5 bases). Trimming took 4 bases from V and 8 from J, leaving 15 bases between them. This CDR3 has 14 amino acids. Germline CDR1 is WNHNN and CDR2 is SYGVQD (reference sequence). CDR3 nucleotide sequence: TGCGCCAGCAGTGGGTTCCAAGGGGTTCATGAGCAGTTCTTC. Its protein product is CASSGFQGVHEQFF.

The V call is TRBV5-8, the J call TRBJ1-4; 9 nucleotides line up with TRBD1. V trimming: 1 base; J trimming: 0 bases; junction bases outside the gene matches: 1. The CDR3 sequence is 16 residues long. Germline loops: CDR1 SGHTS, CDR2 YDEGEE. CDR3 coding DNA: TGTGCCAGCAGCTTGACAGGGGGCGCAACTAATGAAAAACTGTTTTTT. Protein: CASSLTGGATNEKLFF. The full variable domain, completed using reference TRBV5-8 and TRBJ1-4, is EAGVTQSPTHLIKTRGQQATLRCSPISGHTSVYWYQQALGLGLQFLLWYDEGEERNRGNFPPRFSGRQFPNYSSELNVNALELEDSALYLCASSLTGGATNEKLFFGSGTQLSVL.

In nucleotides, the CDR3 is TGTGCCAGCAGTGATCCGTACCATGGCTACACCTTC. It translates to CASSDPYHGYTF. The chain combines TRBV6-1 with TRBJ1-2; no definite D call. There are 12 residues in the CDR3. Germline assignment: CDR1 MNHNS and CDR2 SASEGT. V dropped 3 bases and J dropped 6 bases, with 8 bases sitting between them.

The chain joins TRBV7-3 to TRBJ2-1; possibly TRBD2 for D (6 bases). Germline CDR1 SGHTA, CDR2 FQGTGA. Between the trimmed V and J ends, which lost 5 bases and 8 bases, there was a span of 16 bases. This CDR3 contains 14 residues. The CDR3 coding sequence is TGTGCCAGCAGCCCCCACCGGGAGAAGGATGAGCAGTTCTTC. It codes for CASSPHREKDEQFF.

This clone has a handful of counts. V and J are TRBV15 and TRBJ1-2; tentative D call: TRBD1 (5 bases). V shed 0 bases and J shed 8 bases, with 13 bases lying between them. This CDR3 comprises 14 residues. Germline CDR1 is LNHNV and CDR2 is YYDKDF (reference sequence). This CDR3 is CATSRDYTQGGYTF. The DNA for the CDR3 is TGTGCCACCAGCAGAGATTACACTCAGGGCGGCTACACCTTC.

DNA of the CDR3: TGTGCCAGCAGCCCGACAGGGGGCATCAGTGGCTACACCTTC. Protein product: CASSPTGGISGYTF. The V gene is TRBV2, the J gene TRBJ1-2; TRBD1 matches at 10 bases. CDR3 length: 14 residues. V lost 6 bases and J lost 7; bases outside the gene matches: 8. The germline gives CDR1 SNHLY, CDR2 FYNNEI.

The V gene is TRBV7-2, the J gene TRBJ1-4, with 8 bases lining up with TRBD1. V lost 5 bases to trimming and J lost 4 bases; unmatched junction nucleotides: 3. This CDR3 contains 14 residues. Germline assignment: CDR1 SGHTA and CDR2 FQGNSA. CDR3 bases: TGTGCCAGCAGCAGGACAGGGAGTAATGAAAAACTGTTTTTT. Its protein product is CASSRTGSNEKLFF.

This clone showed up just once. V gene TRBV6-5 combines with J gene TRBJ1-2, with 7 bases fitting TRBD1. This CDR3 region has 13 residues. V was pared by 6 bases and J by 8 bases, with 9 bases of the junction left unmatched. Germline CDR1 is MNHEY and CDR2 is SVGAGI. The CDR3 region has the DNA TGTGCCAGCAGGGGTACAGGGGATCGAGGCTACACCTTC. It translates to CASRGTGDRGYTF.

This chain uses TRBV27 with TRBJ1-5; D is ambiguous. CDR1 is MNHEY, CDR2 SMNVEV, per germline (reference sequence). V dropped 3 bases and J dropped 0 bases, with 9 bases sitting between them. The CDR3 has 15 residues. The CDR3 here is CASSFGRSSNQPQHF. CDR3 DNA sequence: TGTGCCAGCAGTTTCGGACGGTCTAGCAATCAGCCCCAGCATTTT.

The chain employs TRBV5-1 and TRBJ1-1; a possible D gene is TRBD1 (6 bases). Germline CDR1 and CDR2: SGHRS and YFSETQ. V shed 4 bases and J shed 4 bases, with 17 bases lying between them. This CDR3 region has 15 residues. CDR3 sequence: CASSLKTGTLTEAFF. CDR3 coding DNA: TGCGCCAGCAGCCTTAAAACCGGGACACTCACTGAAGCTTTCTTT.